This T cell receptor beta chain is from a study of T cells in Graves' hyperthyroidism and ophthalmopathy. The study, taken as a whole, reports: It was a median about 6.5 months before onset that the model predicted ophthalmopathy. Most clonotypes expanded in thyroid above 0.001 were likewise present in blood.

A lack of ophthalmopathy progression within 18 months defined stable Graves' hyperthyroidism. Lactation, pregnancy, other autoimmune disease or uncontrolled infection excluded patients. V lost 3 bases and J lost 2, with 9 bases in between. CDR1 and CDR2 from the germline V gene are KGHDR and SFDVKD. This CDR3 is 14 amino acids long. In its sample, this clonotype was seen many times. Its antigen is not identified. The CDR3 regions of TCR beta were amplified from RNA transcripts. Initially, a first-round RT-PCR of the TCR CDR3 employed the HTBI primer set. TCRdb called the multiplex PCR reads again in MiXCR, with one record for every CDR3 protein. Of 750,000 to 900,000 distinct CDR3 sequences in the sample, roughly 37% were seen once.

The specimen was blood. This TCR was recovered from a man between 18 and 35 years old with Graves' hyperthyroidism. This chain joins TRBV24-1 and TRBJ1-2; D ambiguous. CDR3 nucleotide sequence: TGTGCCACCAGTGATCAAGGGTTGAACTATGGCTACACCTTC. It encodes CATSDQGLNYGYTF.